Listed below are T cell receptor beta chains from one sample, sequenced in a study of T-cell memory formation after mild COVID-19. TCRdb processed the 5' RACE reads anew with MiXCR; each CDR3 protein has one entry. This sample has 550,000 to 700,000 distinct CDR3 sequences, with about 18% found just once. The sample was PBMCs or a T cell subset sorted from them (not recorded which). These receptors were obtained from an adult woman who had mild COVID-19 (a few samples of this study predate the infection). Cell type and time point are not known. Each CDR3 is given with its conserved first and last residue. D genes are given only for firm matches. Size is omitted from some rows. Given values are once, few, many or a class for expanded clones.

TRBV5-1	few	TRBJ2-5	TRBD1	TGCGCCAGCAGCGTAGGGGGCTCAGAGACCCAGTACTTC	CASSVGGSETQYF
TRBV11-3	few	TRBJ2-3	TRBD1	TGTGCCAGCAGCTTCCCGGGACAGGGCCCCACAGATACGCAGTATTTT	CASSFPGQGPTDTQYF
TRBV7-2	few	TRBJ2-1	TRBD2	TGTGCCAGCAGCTTAGAGCGGGGCGGGAGGGATGAGCAGTTCTTC	CASSLERGGRDEQFF
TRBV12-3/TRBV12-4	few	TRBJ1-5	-	TGTGCCAGCAGGGAGGGGGGGCAGCCCCAGCATTTT	CASREGGQPQHF
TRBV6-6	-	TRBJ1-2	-	TGTGCCAGCACCCCCATTGAGGCCAATTTCTATGGCTACACCTTC	CASTPIEANFYGYTF
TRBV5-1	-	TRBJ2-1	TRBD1	TGCGCCAGCATCCTAGGGACAGGGGATGATGAGCAGTTCTTC	CASILGTGDDEQFF
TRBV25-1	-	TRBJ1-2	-	TGTGCCAGCAGTGTAGGGGGAGGCTACACCTTC	CASSVGGGYTF
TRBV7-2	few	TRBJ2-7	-	TGTGCCAGCAGCTTAACGCGCAGCTCCTACGAGCAGTACTTC	CASSLTRSSYEQYF
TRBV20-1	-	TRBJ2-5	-	TGCAGTGCCTCGGGGCGCCACGGGACCCAGTACTTC	CSASGRHGTQYF
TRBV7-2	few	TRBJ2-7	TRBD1	TGTGCCAGCAGCGAATCCTCGGACAGGGCCTACGAGCAGTACTTC	CASSESSDRAYEQYF
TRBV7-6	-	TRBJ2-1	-	TGTGCCAGCAGCTTAGACCCGGGCGGGAACAATGAGCAGTTCTTC	CASSLDPGGNNEQFF
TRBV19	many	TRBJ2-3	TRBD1	TGTGCCAGTAGTTTTACAGGGGGCGGCACAGATACGCAGTATTTT	CASSFTGGGTDTQYF
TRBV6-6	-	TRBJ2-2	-	TGTGCCAGCAGTTACTCTATGGCCGGGGAGCTGTTTTTT	CASSYSMAGELFF
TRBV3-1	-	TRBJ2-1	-	TGTGCCAGCAGCCAAGTCTTCGTGAGTTACAATGAGCAGTTCTTC	CASSQVFVSYNEQFF
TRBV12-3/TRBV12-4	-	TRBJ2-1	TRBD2	TGTGCCAGCAGCTCGCCTGAGTCGGGACTAGCGAGTAACAATGAGCAGTTCTTC	CASSSPESGLASNNEQFF
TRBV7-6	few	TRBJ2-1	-	TGTGCCAGCAGCTCTGGGAACTACAATGAGCAGTTCTTC	CASSSGNYNEQFF
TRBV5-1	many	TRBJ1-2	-	TGCGCCAGCAGACCGGCGGTCGCTTATGGCTACACCTTC	CASRPAVAYGYTF
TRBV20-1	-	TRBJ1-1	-	TGCAGTGCTAGACCTCAGGCTTTCATGAACACTGAAGCTTTCTTT	CSARPQAFMNTEAFF
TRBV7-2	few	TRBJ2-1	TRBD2	TGTGCCAGCAGCTTAGTCCGGACTAGGGAAAGGGTGCAGTTCTTC	CASSLVRTRERVQFF
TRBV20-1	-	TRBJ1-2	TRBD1	TGCAGTGCTTGGACAGGGCTAACTAACTATGGCTACACCTTC	CSAWTGLTNYGYTF
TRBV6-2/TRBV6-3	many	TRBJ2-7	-	TGTGCCAGCAGTTTTGGACAGAAGTACGAGCAGTACTTC	CASSFGQKYEQYF
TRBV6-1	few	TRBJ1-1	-	TGTGCCAGCAGTCGGGACAATTCCCCAGCTTTCTTT	CASSRDNSPAFF
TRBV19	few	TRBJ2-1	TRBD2	TGTGCCAGTAGTAAGACTAGCGGGGGTCACAATGAGCAGTTCTTC	CASSKTSGGHNEQFF
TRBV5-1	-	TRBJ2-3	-	TGCGCCAGCAGCCGTAGGGACGGCACAGATACGCAGTATTTT	CASSRRDGTDTQYF
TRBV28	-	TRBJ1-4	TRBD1	TGTGCCAGCAGCGAAGTCGACAGGGAGGCTGAAAAACTGTTTTTT	CASSEVDREAEKLFF
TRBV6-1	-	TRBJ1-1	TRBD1	TGTGCCAGCAACCGGGACAGGGAAAGAAACACTGAAGCTTTCTTT	CASNRDRERNTEAFF
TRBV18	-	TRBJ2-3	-	TGTGCCAGCTCAACCGGGAAGGGCACGGATACGCAGTATTTT	CASSTGKGTDTQYF
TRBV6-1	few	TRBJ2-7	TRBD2	TGTGCCAGCAGTGCAGGGAGGGTGTGGTCCTACGAGCAGTACTTC	CASSAGRVWSYEQYF
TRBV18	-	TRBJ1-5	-	TGTGCCAGCTCACCGGAGGGAAGGCAGCCCCAGCATTTT	CASSPEGRQPQHF
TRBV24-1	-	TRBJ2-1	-	TGTGCCACCAGTGATTTCGCCGGGCTTTCTAAGGCCGGCACCAGCTCCTACAATGAGCAGTTCTTC	CATSDFAGLSKAGTSSYNEQFF
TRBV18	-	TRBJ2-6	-	TGTGCCAGCTCCCTTGACGGACCCTCTGGGGCCAACGTCCTGACTTTC	CASSLDGPSGANVLTF
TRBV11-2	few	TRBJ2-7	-	TGTGCCAGCAGCTTAGAAGGCCTCTACGACCGGTCCTACGAGCAGTACTTC	CASSLEGLYDRSYEQYF
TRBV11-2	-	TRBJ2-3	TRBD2	TGTGCCAGCAGCCGGAATAGCGGGGGATCGTCAGATACGCAGTATTTT	CASSRNSGGSSDTQYF
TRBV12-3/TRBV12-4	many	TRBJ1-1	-	TGTGCCAGCAGTTTACGGGGAACGGCTGAAGCTTTCTTT	CASSLRGTAEAFF
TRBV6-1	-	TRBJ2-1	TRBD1	TGTGCCGGGGGACAGGACACCTCCTACAATGAGCAGTTCTTC	CAGGQDTSYNEQFF